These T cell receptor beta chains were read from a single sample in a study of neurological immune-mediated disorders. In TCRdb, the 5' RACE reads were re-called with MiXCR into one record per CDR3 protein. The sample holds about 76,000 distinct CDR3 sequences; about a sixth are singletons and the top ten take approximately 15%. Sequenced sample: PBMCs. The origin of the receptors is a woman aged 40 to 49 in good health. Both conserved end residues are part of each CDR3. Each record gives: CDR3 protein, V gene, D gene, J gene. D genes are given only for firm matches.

CASNHRGAKNIQYF,TRBV12-3/TRBV12-4,TRBD1,TRBJ2-4
CASSPTPSHSYEQYF,TRBV18,NA,TRBJ2-7
CSVEDRTNTDTQYF,TRBV29-1,NA,TRBJ2-3
CAINAGDLEDTQYF,TRBV10-3,NA,TRBJ2-3
CASSLVWGPGELFF,TRBV5-1,NA,TRBJ2-2
CASSRDTSTDTQYF,TRBV27,NA,TRBJ2-3
CASSPRGNTGELFF,TRBV9,NA,TRBJ2-2
CASSPPPGYTF,TRBV11-2,NA,TRBJ1-2
CASSYGEVETQYF,TRBV5-6,NA,TRBJ2-5
CASSKLDRDFYGYTF,TRBV6-5,TRBD1,TRBJ1-2
CASSSGGVEDTQYF,TRBV5-5,NA,TRBJ2-3
CASSLNEVEQFF,TRBV5-1,NA,TRBJ2-1
CASSRGGMANEQFF,TRBV7-2,TRBD2,TRBJ2-1
CASSVERGSTDTQYF,TRBV9,TRBD2,TRBJ2-3
CASSLGDSRSNYGYTF,TRBV5-1,TRBD1,TRBJ1-2
CSARADSMNTEAFF,TRBV20-1,NA,TRBJ1-1